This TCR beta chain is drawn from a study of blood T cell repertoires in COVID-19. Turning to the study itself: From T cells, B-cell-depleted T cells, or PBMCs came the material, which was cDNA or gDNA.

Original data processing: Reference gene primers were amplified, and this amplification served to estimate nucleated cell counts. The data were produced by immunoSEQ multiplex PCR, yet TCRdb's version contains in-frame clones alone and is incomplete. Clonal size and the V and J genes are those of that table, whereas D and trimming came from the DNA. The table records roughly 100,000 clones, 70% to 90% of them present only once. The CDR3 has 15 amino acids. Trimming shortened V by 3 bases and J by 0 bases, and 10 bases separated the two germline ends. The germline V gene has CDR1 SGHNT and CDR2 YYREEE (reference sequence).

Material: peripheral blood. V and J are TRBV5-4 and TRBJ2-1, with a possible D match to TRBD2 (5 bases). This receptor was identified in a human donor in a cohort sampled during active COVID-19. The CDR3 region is CASSSRRVSYNEQFF. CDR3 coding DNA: TGTGCCAGCAGCTCAAGGCGGGTCTCCTACAATGAGCAGTTCTTC.